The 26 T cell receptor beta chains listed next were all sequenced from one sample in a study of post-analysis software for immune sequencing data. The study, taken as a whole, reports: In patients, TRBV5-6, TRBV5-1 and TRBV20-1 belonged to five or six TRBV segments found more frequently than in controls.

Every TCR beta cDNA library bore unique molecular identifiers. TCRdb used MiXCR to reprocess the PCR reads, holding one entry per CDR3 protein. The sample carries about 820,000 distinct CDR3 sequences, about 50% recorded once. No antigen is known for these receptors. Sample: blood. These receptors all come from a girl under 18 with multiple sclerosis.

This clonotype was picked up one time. The CDR3 sequence is CASSYSAGGIINTEAFF. DNA of the CDR3: TGTGCCAGCAGTTACAGCGCAGGGGGCATTATAAACACTGAAGCTTTCTTT. J is TRBJ1-1 and V is TRBV6-5; 8 nucleotides line up with TRBD1. Germline V lookup: CDR1 MNHEY, CDR2 SVGAGI. Trimming removed 2 bases from V and 2 bases from J; junction bases left unmatched: 10. The CDR3 spans 17 residues.

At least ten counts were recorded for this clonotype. The CDR3 sequence: CASSDSDNNEQFF. The CDR3 region has the DNA TGTGCCAGCAGTGACTCGGACAACAATGAGCAGTTCTTC. V is TRBV6-4 and J is TRBJ2-1; maybe TRBD1 (5 bases). V dropped 0 bases and J dropped 5 bases, with 5 bases sitting between them. Germline V lookup: CDR1 MRHNA, CDR2 SNTAGT. CDR3 length: 13 residues.

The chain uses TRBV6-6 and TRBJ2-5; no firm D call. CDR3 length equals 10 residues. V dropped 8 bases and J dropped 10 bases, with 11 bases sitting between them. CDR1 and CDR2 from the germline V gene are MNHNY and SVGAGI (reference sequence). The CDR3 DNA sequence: TGTGCCAGCGGGTGGAAGGACCAGTACTTC. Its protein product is CASGWKDQYF.

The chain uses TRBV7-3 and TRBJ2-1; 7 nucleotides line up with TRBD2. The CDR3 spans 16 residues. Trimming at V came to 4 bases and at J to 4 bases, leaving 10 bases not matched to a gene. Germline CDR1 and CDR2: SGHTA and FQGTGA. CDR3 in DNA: TGTGCCAGCAGCTCACGACCAGGACTAGAGTACAATGAGCAGTTCTTC. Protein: CASSSRPGLEYNEQFF.

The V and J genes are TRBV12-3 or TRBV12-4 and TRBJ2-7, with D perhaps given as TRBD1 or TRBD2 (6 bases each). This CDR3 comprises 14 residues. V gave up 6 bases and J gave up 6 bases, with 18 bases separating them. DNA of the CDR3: TGTGCCAGCAGGCGGACAGCTGCCGGGGGCGAGCAGTACTTC. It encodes CASRRTAAGGEQYF.

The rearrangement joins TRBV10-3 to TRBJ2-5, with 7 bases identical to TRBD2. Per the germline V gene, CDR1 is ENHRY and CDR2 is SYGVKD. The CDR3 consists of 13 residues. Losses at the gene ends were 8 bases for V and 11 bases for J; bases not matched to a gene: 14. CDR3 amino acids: CAIGREGSREQYF. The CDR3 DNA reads TGTGCCATCGGCAGGGAGGGTTCCAGGGAGCAGTACTTC.

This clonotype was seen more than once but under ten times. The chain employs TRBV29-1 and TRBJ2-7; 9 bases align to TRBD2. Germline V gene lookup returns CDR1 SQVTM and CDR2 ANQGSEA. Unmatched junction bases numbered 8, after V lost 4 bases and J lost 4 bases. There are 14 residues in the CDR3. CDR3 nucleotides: TGCAGCGTTGCCCCGGGGCTAGCGGGATACGAGCAGTACTTC. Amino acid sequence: CSVAPGLAGYEQYF.

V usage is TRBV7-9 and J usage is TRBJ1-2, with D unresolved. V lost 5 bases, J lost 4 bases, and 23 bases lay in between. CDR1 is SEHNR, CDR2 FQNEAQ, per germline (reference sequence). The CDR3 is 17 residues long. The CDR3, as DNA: TGTGCCAGCAGCCCCAGAGGTACCTCGCCAACCCTCTATGGCTACACCTTC. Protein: CASSPRGTSPTLYGYTF.

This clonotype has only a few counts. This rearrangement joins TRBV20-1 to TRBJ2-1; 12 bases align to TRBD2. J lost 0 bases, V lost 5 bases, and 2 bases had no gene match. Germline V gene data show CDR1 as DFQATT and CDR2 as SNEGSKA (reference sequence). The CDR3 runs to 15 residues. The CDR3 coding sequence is TGCAGTGCTTCTAGCGGGAGGGCCTCCTACAATGAGCAGTTCTTC. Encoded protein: CSASSGRASYNEQFF.

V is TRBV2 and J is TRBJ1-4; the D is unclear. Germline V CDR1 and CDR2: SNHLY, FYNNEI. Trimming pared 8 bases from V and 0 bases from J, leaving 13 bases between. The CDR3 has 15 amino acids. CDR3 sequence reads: CASRALLATNEKLFF. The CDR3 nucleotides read TGTGCCAGCCGTGCCCTCCTCGCAACTAATGAAAAACTGTTTTTT.

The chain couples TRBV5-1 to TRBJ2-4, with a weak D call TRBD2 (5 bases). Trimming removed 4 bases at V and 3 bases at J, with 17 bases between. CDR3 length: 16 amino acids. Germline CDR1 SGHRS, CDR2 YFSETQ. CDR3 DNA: TGCGCCAGCAGCCCCGGGCCGGGAAGGGTCAAAAACATTCAGTACTTC. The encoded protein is CASSPGPGRVKNIQYF.

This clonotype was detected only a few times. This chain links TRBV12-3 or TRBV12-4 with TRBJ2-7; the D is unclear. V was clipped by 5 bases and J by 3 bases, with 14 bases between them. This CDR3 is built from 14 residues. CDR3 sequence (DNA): TGTGCCAGCAGTAATCCACCCTCCGTCTACGAGCAGTACTTC. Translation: CASSNPPSVYEQYF.

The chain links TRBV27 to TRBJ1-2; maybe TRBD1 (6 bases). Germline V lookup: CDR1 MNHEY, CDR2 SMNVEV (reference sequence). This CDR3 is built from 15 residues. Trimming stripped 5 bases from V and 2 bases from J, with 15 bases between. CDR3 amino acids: CASSDYGQLNYGYTF. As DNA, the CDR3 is TGTGCCAGCAGTGACTATGGACAGCTGAACTATGGCTACACCTTC.

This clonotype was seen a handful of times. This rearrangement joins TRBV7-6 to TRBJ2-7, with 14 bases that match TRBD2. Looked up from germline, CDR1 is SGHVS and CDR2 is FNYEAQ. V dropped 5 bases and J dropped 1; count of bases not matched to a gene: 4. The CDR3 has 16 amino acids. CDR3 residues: CASSPRTSGGSYEQYF. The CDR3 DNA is TGTGCCAGCAGCCCAAGGACTAGCGGGGGGTCCTACGAGCAGTACTTC.

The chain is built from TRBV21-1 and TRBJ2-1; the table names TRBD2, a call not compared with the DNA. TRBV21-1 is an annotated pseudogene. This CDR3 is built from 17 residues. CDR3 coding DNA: TGTGCCAGCAGCAAAGAAAACACTAGCGGCCCCTACAATGAGCAGTTCTTC. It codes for CASSKENTSGPYNEQFF.

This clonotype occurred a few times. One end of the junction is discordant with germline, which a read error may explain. CDR3 residues: CSARGPSSYEQYF. For the CDR3, the DNA is TGCAGTGCTAGGGGACCGAGCTCCTACGAACAGTACTTC. The chain employs TRBV20-1 and TRBJ2-7; D possibly uses TRBD1 or TRBD2 (5 bases each). The CDR3 is made up of 13 amino acids. Germline V gene data show CDR1 as DFQATT and CDR2 as SNEGSKA (reference sequence).

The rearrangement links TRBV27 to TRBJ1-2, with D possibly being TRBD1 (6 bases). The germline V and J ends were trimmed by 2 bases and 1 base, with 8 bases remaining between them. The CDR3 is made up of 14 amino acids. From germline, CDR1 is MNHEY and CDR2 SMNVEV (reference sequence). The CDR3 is CASSLKGGNYGYTF. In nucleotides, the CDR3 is TGTGCCAGCAGTTTAAAGGGGGGTAACTATGGCTACACCTTC.

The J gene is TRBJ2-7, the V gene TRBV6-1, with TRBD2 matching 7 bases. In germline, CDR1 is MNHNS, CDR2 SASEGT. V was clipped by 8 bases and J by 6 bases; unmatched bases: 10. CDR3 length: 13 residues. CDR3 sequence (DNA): TGTGCCAGCGGGGAGGGAGGCCTAGGCGAGCAGTACTTC. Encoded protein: CASGEGGLGEQYF.

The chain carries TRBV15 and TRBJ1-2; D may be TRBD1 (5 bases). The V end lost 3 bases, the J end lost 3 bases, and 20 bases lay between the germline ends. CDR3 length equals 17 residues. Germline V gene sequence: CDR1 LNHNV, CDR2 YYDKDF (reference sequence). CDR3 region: CATSRIYRPRGDYGYTF. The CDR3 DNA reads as TGTGCCACCAGCAGGATCTATAGGCCCAGAGGGGACTATGGCTACACCTTC.

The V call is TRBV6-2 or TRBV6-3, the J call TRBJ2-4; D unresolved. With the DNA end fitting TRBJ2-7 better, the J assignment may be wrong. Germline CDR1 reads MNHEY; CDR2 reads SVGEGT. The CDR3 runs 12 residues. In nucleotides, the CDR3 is TGTGCCAGCAGTTACTACAGAAACGAGCAGTACTTC. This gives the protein CASSYYRNEQYF.

CDR3 bases: TGTGCCAGCAGTTACGGTATTGGGACAGGGGGCGATTCAAGCTATGGCTACACCTTC. Translation: CASSYGIGTGGDSSYGYTF. The J gene is TRBJ1-2, the V gene TRBV6-5, with 12 bases lining up with TRBD1. Germline lookup yields CDR1 MNHEY and CDR2 SVGAGI. The CDR3 is made up of 19 amino acids. The ends lost 2 bases at V and 4 bases at J; junction bases unmatched: 14.

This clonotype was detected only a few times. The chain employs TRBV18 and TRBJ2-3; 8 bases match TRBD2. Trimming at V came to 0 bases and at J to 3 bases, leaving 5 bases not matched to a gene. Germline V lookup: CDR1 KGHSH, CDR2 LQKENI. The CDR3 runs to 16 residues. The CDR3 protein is CASSPPERGITDTQYF. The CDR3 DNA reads TGTGCCAGCTCACCACCGGAGCGGGGGATTACAGATACGCAGTATTTT.

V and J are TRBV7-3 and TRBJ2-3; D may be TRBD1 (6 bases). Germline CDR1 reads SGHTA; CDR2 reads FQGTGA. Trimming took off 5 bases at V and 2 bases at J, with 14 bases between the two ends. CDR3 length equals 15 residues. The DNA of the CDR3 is TGTGCCAGCAGCGCGCACAGGGTCGCCACAGATACGCAGTATTTT. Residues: CASSAHRVATDTQYF.

CDR3 coding DNA: TGCAGCGTTCGGGGACAGGGGATCTACGAGCAGTACTTC. Its translation: CSVRGQGIYEQYF. The chain links TRBV29-1 to TRBJ2-7, with TRBD1 matching 10 bases. The CDR3 consists of 13 residues. The germline V gene encodes CDR1 SQVTM and CDR2 ANQGSEA. After removal of 5 bases from V and 3 bases from J, the junction contained 4 bases not matched to a gene.

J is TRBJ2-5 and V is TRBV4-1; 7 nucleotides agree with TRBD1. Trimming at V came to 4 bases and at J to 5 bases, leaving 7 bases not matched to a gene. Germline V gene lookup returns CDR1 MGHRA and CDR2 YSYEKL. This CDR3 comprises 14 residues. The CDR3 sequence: CASSPPQGRETQYF. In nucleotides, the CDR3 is TGCGCCAGCAGCCCACCACAGGGGCGGGAGACCCAGTACTTC.

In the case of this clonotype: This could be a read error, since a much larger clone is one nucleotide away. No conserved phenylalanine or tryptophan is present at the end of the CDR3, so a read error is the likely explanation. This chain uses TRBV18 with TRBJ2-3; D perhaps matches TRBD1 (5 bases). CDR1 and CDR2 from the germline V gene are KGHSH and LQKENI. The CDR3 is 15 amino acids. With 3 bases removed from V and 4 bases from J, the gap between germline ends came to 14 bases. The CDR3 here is CASSPEVQGADTQYL. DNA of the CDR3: TGTGCCAGCTCACCCGAGGTTCAGGGCGCAGATACGCAGTATTTG.